One sample yielded the 21 T cell receptor beta chains listed below, sequenced in a study of response to subunit inactivated influenza vaccine. TCRdb redid the calling of the RT-PCR reads with MiXCR, one entry per CDR3 protein. The sample has about 520,000 distinct CDR3 sequences, around 7.9% seen once; the top ten hold over 10%. This material consisted of PBMCs from blood, taken 23 to 25 months after vaccination. The receptors stem from a man between 50 and 75 years old who received an inactivated influenza vaccine.

This clonotype was observed many times. The J gene is TRBJ2-1, the V gene TRBV29-1; no firm D call. This CDR3 is built from 15 residues. The V end lost 7 bases, the J end lost 0 bases, and 16 bases lay between the germline ends. Germline V CDR1 and CDR2: SQVTM, ANQGSEA. DNA for the CDR3: TGCAGCGCCTCCCCCTCCGTGAGCTCCTACAATGAGCAGTTCTTC. This encodes CSASPSVSSYNEQFF.

This clonotype was seen repeatedly, ten times or more. This chain uses TRBV12-3 or TRBV12-4 with TRBJ2-7; TRBD1 matches at 9 bases. The CDR3 spans 16 residues. V was clipped by 3 bases and J by 1 base; unmatched bases: 7. The CDR3 bases are TGTGCCAGCAGTTTCAGGGGACAGGGCAGGTCCTACGAGCAGTACTTC. Amino acids: CASSFRGQGRSYEQYF.

V gene TRBV6-1 combines with J gene TRBJ1-2; 7 nucleotides agree with TRBD1. The CDR3 extends over 13 amino acids. The germline CDR1 and CDR2 sequences are MNHNS and SASEGT. V gave up 3 bases and J gave up 3 bases; unmatched junction bases: 1. This chain's CDR3 is CASSDRGDYGYTF. The CDR3 DNA follows: TGTGCCAGCAGTGACAGGGGGGACTATGGCTACACCTTC.

The V and J genes are TRBV6-2 or TRBV6-3 and TRBJ1-2; D may be TRBD1 (6 bases). Germline loops: CDR1 MNHEY, CDR2 SVGEGT. The V end was cut by 6 bases, the J end by 4 bases, with 15 bases between. There are 14 residues in the CDR3. The CDR3 loop is CASSRQGSTYGYTF. The CDR3 DNA reads as TGTGCCAGCAGCCGGCAGGGGTCGACCTATGGCTACACCTTC.

The rearrangement uses TRBV18 and TRBJ2-1; D is perhaps TRBD1 or TRBD2 (5 bases each). The length of the CDR3 is 13 residues. V was trimmed by 0 bases and J by 8 bases, leaving 8 bases between them. In germline, CDR1 is KGHSH, CDR2 LQKENI. Here the CDR3 reads CASSPPGDDEQFF. The CDR3 coding sequence is TGTGCCAGCTCACCACCGGGGGATGATGAGCAGTTCTTC. The full variable domain, with the rest looked up from reference TRBV18 and TRBJ2-1, is NAGVMQNPRHLVRRRGQEARLRCSPMKGHSHVYWYRQLPEEGLKFMVYLQKENIIDESGMPKERFSAEFPKEGPSILRIQQVVRGDSAAYFCASSPPGDDEQFFGPGTRLTVL.

This clonotype came up a few times. This chain connects TRBV29-1 to TRBJ2-5, with 7 bases that match TRBD1. The CDR3 loop spans 14 amino acids. The J segment lost 4 bases and the V segment lost 7 bases, leaving 12 bases of the junction unmatched. Germline CDR1 reads SQVTM; CDR2 reads ANQGSEA. CDR3 bases: TGCAGCGCCGGGGACAGACCGTTCGGAGAGACCCAGTACTTC. Protein sequence: CSAGDRPFGETQYF.

The rearrangement links TRBV24-1 to TRBJ1-2; no clear D gene. V shed 0 bases and J shed 7 bases, with 8 bases lying between them. The germline V gene has CDR1 KGHDR and CDR2 SFDVKD. This CDR3 contains 13 residues. CDR3: CATSDLERRGYTF. Written as DNA, the CDR3 is TGTGCCACCAGTGATTTGGAAAGGCGTGGCTACACCTTC.

This clonotype was counted a few times. The rearrangement uses TRBV9 and TRBJ2-6, with TRBD1 matching over 10 bases. The CDR3 runs to 17 residues. In germline, CDR1 is SGDLS, CDR2 YYNGEE. V gave up 4 bases and J gave up 2 bases; unmatched junction bases: 6. The CDR3 DNA is TGTGCCAGCAGCATGGGACAGGGGATTGCTGGGGCCAACGTCCTGACTTTC. Amino acid sequence: CASSMGQGIAGANVLTF.

CDR3 residues: CASSLFPGNEQFF. CDR3 in DNA: TGTGCCAGCAGCCTTTTCCCCGGCAATGAGCAGTTCTTC. This chain uses TRBV3-1 with TRBJ2-1, with D unresolved. The CDR3 spans 13 residues. Germline loops: CDR1 LGHDT, CDR2 YNNKEL (reference sequence). The V and J ends lost 4 bases and 6 bases respectively, with 10 bases between them.

This clonotype was detected many times. V is TRBV3-1 and J is TRBJ2-1, with 13 bases that match TRBD2. The germline V gene encodes CDR1 LGHDT and CDR2 YNNKEL (reference sequence). Trimming took 4 bases from V and 3 from J; bases not matched to a gene: 6. The CDR3 covers 17 residues. For the CDR3, the DNA is TGTGCCAGCAGCCGAACTAGCGGGGGGGCTCTCTACAATGAGCAGTTCTTC. Protein product: CASSRTSGGALYNEQFF.

This clonotype was counted ten times or more. The V gene is TRBV27, the J gene TRBJ1-2, with D possibly being TRBD1 (5 bases). V was cut by 6 bases and J by 3 bases, with 14 bases left in between. The germline V gene encodes CDR1 MNHEY and CDR2 SMNVEV (reference sequence). This CDR3 is built from 14 residues. The CDR3 protein is CASREAGIYYGYTF. The CDR3 DNA sequence: TGTGCCAGCAGAGAAGCAGGGATTTACTATGGCTACACCTTC.

The V gene is TRBV2, the J gene TRBJ2-7; TRBD1 aligns across 8 bases. V shed 6 bases, J shed 5 bases, and the junction held 9 bases outside the gene matches. The CDR3 contains 14 residues. CDR1 and CDR2 from the germline V gene are SNHLY and FYNNEI. The CDR3: CASRDWTGRNEQYF. For the CDR3, the DNA is TGTGCCAGCAGGGACTGGACAGGGCGCAACGAGCAGTACTTC.

This clonotype was seen a handful of times. V usage is TRBV25-1 and J usage is TRBJ1-6, with D possibly being TRBD1 (5 bases). The CDR3 spans 17 residues. Germline CDR1 reads MGHDK; CDR2 reads SYGVNS. Trimming shortened V by 2 bases and J by 12 bases, and 23 bases separated the two germline ends. The CDR3 sequence: CASSERGSGLGRKPLHF. CDR3 nucleotide sequence: TGTGCCAGCAGTGAAAGAGGCTCGGGGCTCGGGAGAAAACCCCTCCACTTT.

The chain combines TRBV6-1 with TRBJ2-1; D perhaps matches TRBD2 (6 bases). CDR1 is MNHNS, CDR2 SASEGT, per germline. Trimming shortened V by 2 bases and J by 3 bases, and 11 bases separated the two germline ends. The CDR3 contains 15 residues. Written as DNA, the CDR3 is TGTGCCAGCAGTGAACCGGGAGCCCTCTACAATGAGCAGTTCTTC. Its translation is CASSEPGALYNEQFF.

This clonotype was seen only a few times. This chain links TRBV20-1 with TRBJ1-2, with D perhaps matching TRBD1 (5 bases). There are 15 residues in the CDR3. The V end lost 3 bases, the J end lost 2 bases, and 16 bases lay between the germline ends. In germline, CDR1 is DFQATT, CDR2 SNEGSKA (reference sequence). This CDR3 reads CSARERDLSNYGYTF. For the CDR3, the DNA is TGCAGTGCTAGGGAGAGGGACTTATCCAACTATGGCTACACCTTC.

This clonotype was counted many times. The chain has TRBV20-1 and TRBJ2-7; D perhaps matches TRBD1 (5 bases). V lost 6 bases to trimming and J lost 3 bases, with 15 bases between them. This CDR3 is 13 amino acids long. Germline V gene data show CDR1 as DFQATT and CDR2 as SNEGSKA (reference sequence). In nucleotides, the CDR3 is TGCAGTGCCCCCACTTTAGACAGCTACGAGCAGTACTTC. Encoded protein: CSAPTLDSYEQYF.

This chain links TRBV29-1 with TRBJ2-5; D not resolved. CDR3 length equals 9 residues. V was pared by 6 bases and J by 4 bases, with 3 bases between. Germline assignment: CDR1 SQVTM and CDR2 ANQGSEA. CDR3 in DNA: TGCAGCGTCACAGAGACCCAGTACTTC. Amino acids: CSVTETQYF.

This clonotype was observed a handful of times. The V gene is TRBV5-1, the J gene TRBJ2-7; no reliable D call. V lost 0 bases and J lost 2, with 12 bases in between. Germline V CDR1 and CDR2: SGHRS, YFSETQ. This CDR3 has 15 amino acids. The chain's CDR3 is CASSLALDPTYEQYF. In nucleotides, the CDR3 is TGCGCCAGCAGCTTGGCCCTGGACCCGACCTACGAGCAGTACTTC. Full variable domain (outside the CDR3, taken from reference TRBV5-1 and TRBJ2-7): KAGVTQTPRYLIKTRGQQVTLSCSPISGHRSVSWYQQTPGQGLQFLFEYFSETQRNKGNFPGRFSGRQFSNSRSEMNVSTLELGDSALYLCASSLALDPTYEQYFGPGTRLTVT.

A few counts support this clonotype. The CDR3, as DNA: TGTGCCAGCAGCCAGGGGGGGCTATTCGCCGGGGAGCTGTTTTTT. It specifies CASSQGGLFAGELFF. The rearrangement uses TRBV3-1 and TRBJ2-2; tentative D call: TRBD2 (7 bases). V was shortened by 3 bases and J by 6 bases, with 14 bases between the two germline ends. CDR3 size: 15 residues. CDR1 and CDR2 from the germline V gene are LGHDT and YNNKEL (reference sequence). The complete variable domain, with remaining parts taken from reference TRBV3-1 and TRBJ2-2, reads DTAVSQTPKYLVTQMGNDKSIKCEQNLGHDTMYWYKQDSKKFLKIMFSYNNKELIINETVPNRFSPKSPDKAHLNLHINSLELGDSAVYFCASSQGGLFAGELFFGEGSRLTVL.

With respect to this clonotype: One junction end disagrees with the germline gene, perhaps due to a read error. The chain is built from TRBV15 and TRBJ1-5; perhaps TRBD1 as D (5 bases). CDR3 length: 14 amino acids. Germline V CDR1 and CDR2: LNHNV, YYDKDF (reference sequence). Here the CDR3 DNA reads TGTGCCACCAGCACAAACAGCAAGCGACAGCCCCGGCATTTT. This encodes CATSTNSKRQPRHF.

V usage is TRBV9 and J usage is TRBJ2-5; 11 bases fit TRBD2. Germline loops: CDR1 SGDLS, CDR2 YYNGEE. This CDR3 is built from 18 residues. V shed 0 bases and J 5 bases; nucleotides not matched to a gene: 12. The CDR3 DNA sequence: TGTGCCAGCAGCGTAGATCCCGGTACTAGCGGGAGTACTGAGACCCAGTACTTC. This encodes CASSVDPGTSGSTETQYF.